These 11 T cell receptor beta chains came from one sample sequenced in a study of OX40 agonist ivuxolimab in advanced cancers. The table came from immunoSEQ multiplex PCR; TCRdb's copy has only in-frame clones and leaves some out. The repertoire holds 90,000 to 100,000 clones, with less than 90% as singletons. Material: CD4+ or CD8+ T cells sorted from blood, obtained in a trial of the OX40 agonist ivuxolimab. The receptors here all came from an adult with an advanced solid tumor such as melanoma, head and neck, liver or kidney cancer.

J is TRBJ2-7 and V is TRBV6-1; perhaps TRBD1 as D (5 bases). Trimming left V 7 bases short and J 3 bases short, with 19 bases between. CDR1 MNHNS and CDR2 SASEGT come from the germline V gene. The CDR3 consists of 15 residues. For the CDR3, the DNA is TGTGCCAGCACCGAAGGGGCAGCTTTCTACTACGAGCAGTACGTC. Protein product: CASTEGAAFYYEQYV.

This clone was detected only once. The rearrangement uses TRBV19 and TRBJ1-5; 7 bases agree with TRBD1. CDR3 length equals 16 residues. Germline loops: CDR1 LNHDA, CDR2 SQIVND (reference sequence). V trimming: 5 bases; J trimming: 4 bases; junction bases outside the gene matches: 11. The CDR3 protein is CASSGRQGKPNQPQHF. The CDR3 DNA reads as TGTGCCAGTAGTGGGCGACAGGGAAAGCCTAATCAGCCCCAGCATTTT.

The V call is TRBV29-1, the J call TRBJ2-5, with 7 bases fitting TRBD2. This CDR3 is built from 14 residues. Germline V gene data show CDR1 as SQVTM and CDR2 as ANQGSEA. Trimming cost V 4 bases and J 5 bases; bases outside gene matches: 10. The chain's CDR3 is CSVGPSGKGETQYF. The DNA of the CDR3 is TGCAGCGTTGGCCCTAGCGGCAAAGGGGAGACCCAGTACTTC.

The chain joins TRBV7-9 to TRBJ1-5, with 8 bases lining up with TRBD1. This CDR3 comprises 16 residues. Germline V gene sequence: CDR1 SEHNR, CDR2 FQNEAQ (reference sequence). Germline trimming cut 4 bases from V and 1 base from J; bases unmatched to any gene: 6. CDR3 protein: CASSSGQGGSNQPQHF. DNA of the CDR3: TGTGCCAGCAGCTCAGGACAGGGTGGAAGCAATCAGCCCCAGCATTTT. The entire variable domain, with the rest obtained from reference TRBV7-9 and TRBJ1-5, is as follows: DTGVSQNPRHKITKRGQNVTFRCDPISEHNRLYWYRQTLGQGPEFLTYFQNEAQLEKSRLLSDRFSAERPKGSFSTLEIQRTEQGDSAMYLCASSSGQGGSNQPQHFGDGTRLSIL.

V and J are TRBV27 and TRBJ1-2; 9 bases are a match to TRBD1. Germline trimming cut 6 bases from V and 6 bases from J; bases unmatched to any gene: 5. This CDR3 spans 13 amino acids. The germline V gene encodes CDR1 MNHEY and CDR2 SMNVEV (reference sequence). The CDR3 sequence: CASSFTGGHGYTF. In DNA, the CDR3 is TGTGCCAGCAGCTTCACAGGGGGCCATGGCTACACCTTC.

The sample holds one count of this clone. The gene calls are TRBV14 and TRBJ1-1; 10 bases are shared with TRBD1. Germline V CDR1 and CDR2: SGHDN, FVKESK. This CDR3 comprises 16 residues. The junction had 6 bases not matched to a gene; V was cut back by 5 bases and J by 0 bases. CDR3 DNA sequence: TGTGCCAGCAGCAGACAGGGGGCAAGCTTGAACACTGAAGCTTTCTTT. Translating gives CASSRQGASLNTEAFF.

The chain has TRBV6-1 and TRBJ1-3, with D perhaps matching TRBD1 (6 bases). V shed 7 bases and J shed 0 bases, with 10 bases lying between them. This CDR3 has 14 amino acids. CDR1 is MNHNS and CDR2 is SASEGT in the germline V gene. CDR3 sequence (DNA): TGTGCCAGCATAAGGGGGTACTCTGGAAACACCATATATTTT. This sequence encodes CASIRGYSGNTIYF.

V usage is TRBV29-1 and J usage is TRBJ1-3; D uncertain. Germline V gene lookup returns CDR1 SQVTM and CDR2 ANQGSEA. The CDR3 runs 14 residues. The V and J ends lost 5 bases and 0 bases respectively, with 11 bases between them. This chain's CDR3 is CSVLRRNSGNTIYF. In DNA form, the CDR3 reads TGCAGCGTTCTGAGGAGGAACTCTGGAAACACCATATATTTT.

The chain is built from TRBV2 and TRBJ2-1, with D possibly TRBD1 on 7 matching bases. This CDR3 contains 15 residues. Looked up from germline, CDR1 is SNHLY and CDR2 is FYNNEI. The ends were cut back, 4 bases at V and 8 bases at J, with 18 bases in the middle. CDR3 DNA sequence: TGTGCCAGCAGTGCCCAGGGGGGAGTAAGGGATGAGCAGTTCTTC. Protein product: CASSAQGGVRDEQFF.

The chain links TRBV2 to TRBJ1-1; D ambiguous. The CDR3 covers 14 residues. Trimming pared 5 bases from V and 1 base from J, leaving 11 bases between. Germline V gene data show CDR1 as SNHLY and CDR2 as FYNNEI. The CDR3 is CASSSLDKNTEAFF. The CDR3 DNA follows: TGTGCCAGCAGTTCCTTAGACAAGAACACTGAAGCTTTCTTT.

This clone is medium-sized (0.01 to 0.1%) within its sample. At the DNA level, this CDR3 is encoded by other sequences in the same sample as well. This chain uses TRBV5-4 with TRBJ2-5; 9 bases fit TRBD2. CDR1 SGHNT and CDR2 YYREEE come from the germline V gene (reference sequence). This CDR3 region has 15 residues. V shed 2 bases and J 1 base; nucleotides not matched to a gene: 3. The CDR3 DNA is TGTGCCAGCAGCTTTAGCGGGAGTCCCCAAGAGACCCAGTACTTC. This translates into CASSFSGSPQETQYF.